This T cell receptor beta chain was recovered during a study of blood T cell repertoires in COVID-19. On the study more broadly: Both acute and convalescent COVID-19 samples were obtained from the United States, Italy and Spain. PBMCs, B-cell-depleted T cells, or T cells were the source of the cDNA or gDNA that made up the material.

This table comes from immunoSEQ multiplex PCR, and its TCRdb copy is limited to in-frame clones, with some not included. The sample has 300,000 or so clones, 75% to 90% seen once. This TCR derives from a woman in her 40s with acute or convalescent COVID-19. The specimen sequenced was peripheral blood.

CDR3 sequence (DNA): TGTGCCAGCAGCCAAGGGACAGGGGTTGCTAATGAAAAACTGTTTTTT. Translation: CASSQGTGVANEKLFF. This chain connects TRBV7-9 to TRBJ1-4; 10 bases map to TRBD1. CDR1 SEHNR and CDR2 FQNEAQ come from the germline V gene (reference sequence). The CDR3 consists of 16 residues. Trimming at V came to 5 bases and at J to 3 bases, leaving 6 bases not matched to a gene.